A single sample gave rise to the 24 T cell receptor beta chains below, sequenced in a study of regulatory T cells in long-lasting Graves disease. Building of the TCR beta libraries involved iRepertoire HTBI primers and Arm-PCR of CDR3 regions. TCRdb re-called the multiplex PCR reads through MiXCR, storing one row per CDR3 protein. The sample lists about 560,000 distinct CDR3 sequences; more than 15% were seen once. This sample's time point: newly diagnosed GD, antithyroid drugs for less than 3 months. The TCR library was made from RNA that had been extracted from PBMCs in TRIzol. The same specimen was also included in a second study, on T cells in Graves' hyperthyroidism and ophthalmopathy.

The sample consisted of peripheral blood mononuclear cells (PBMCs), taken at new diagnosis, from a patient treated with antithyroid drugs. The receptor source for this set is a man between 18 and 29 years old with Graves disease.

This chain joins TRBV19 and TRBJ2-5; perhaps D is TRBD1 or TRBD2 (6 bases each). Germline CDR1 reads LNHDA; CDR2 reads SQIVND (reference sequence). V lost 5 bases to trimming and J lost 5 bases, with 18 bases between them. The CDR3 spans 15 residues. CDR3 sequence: CASSLVGGGTETQYF. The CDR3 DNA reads TGTGCCAGTAGTCTGGTTGGAGGGGGTACGGAGACCCAGTACTTC.

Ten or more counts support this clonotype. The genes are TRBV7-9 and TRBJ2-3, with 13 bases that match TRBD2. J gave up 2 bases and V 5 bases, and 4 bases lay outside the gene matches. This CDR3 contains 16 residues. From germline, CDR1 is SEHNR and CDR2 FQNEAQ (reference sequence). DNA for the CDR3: TGTGCCAGCAGCCCTACTAGCGGGAGGGTCACAGATACGCAGTATTTT. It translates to CASSPTSGRVTDTQYF.

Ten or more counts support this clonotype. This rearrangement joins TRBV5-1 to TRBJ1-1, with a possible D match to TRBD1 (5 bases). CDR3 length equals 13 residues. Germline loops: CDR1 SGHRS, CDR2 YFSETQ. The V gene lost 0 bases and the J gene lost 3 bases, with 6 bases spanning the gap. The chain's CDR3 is CASSLAGHTEAFF. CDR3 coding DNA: TGCGCCAGCAGCTTGGCAGGGCACACTGAAGCTTTCTTT.

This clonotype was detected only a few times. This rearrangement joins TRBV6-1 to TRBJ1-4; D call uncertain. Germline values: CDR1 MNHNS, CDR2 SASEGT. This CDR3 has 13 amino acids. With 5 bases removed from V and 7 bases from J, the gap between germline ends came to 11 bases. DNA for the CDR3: TGTGCCAGCAGTCCTACGGGGTCTGAAAAACTGTTTTTT. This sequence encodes CASSPTGSEKLFF.

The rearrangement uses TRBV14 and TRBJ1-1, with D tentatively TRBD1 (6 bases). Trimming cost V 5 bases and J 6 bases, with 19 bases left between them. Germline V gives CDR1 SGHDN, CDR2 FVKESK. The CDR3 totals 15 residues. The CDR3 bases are TGTGCCAGCAGCGCTCACCCCCCAGGGGTGGCTGAAGCTTTCTTT. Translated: CASSAHPPGVAEAFF.

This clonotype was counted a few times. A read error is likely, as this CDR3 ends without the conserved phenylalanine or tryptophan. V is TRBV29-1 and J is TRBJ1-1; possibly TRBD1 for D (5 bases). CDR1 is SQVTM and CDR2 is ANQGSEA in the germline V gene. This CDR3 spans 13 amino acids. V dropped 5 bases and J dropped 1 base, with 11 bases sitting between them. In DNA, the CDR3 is TGCAGCGTTACGGGACGATCGAACACTGAAGCTTTCTCT. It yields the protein CSVTGRSNTEAFS.

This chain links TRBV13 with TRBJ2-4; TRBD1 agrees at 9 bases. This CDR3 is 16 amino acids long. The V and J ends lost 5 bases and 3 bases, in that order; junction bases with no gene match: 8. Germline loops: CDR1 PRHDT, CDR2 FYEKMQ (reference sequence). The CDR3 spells CASSIRDRVGKNIQYF. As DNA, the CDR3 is TGTGCCAGCAGCATCCGGGACAGGGTAGGCAAAAACATTCAGTACTTC.

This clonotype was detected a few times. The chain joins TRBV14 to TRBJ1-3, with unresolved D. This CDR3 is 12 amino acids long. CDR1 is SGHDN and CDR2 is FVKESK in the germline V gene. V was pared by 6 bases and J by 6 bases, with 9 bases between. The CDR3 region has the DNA TGTGCCAGCAGTCCCAGTGCAAACACCATATATTTT. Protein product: CASSPSANTIYF. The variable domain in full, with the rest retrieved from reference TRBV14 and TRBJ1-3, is EAGVTQFPSHSVIEKGQTVTLRCDPISGHDNLYWYRRVMGKEIKFLLHFVKESKQDESGMPNNRFLAERTGGTYSTLKVQPAELEDSGVYFCASSPSANTIYFGEGSWLTVV.

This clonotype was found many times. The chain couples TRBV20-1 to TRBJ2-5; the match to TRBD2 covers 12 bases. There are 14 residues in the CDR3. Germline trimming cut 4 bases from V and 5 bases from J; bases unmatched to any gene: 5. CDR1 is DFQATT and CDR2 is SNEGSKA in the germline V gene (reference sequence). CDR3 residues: CSATLAGGSETQYF. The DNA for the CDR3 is TGCAGTGCTACCCTAGCGGGAGGGTCTGAGACCCAGTACTTC.

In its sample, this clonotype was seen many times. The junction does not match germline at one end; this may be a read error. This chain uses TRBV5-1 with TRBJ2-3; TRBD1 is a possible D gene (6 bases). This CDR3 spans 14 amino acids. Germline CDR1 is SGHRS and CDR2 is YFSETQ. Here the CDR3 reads CASSPGTTTDTQYF. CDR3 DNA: TGTGCCAGCAGCCCCGGGACAACAACAGATACGCAGTATTTT. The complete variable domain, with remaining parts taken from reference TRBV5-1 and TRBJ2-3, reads KAGVTQTPRYLIKTRGQQVTLSCSPISGHRSVSWYQQTPGQGLQFLFEYFSETQRNKGNFPGRFSGRQFSNSRSEMNVSTLELGDSALYLCASSPGTTTDTQYFGPGTRLTVL.

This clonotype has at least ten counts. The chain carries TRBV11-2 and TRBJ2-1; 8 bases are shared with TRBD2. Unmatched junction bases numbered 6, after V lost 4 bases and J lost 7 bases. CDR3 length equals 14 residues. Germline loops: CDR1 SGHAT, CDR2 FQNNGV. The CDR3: CASSSQTSENEQFF. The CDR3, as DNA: TGTGCCAGCAGCTCGCAGACTAGCGAGAATGAGCAGTTCTTC.

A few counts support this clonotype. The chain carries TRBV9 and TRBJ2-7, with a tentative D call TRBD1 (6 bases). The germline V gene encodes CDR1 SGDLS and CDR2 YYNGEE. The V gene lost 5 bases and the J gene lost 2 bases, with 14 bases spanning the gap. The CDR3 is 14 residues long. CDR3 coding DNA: TGTGCCAGCAGTCCCCGGGACAACCCCTACGAGCAGTACTTC. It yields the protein CASSPRDNPYEQYF. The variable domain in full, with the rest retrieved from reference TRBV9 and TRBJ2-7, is DSGVTQTPKHLITATGQRVTLRCSPRSGDLSVYWYQQSLDQGLQFLIQYYNGEERAKGNILERFSAQQFPDLHSELNLSSLELGDSALYFCASSPRDNPYEQYFGPGTRLTVT.

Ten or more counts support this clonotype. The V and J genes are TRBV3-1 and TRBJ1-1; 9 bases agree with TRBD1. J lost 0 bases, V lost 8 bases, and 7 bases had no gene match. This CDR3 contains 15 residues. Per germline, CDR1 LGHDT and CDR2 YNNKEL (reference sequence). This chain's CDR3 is CASGTGRAMNTEAFF. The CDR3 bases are TGTGCCAGCGGGACAGGGAGGGCCATGAACACTGAAGCTTTCTTT.

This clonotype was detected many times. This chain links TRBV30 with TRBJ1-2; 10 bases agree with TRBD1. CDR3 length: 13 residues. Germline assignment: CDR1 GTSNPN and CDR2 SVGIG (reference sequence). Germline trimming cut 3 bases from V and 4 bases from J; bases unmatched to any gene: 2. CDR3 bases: TGTGCCTGGAGCCGGGACAGGGGCTATGGCTACACCTTC. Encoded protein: CAWSRDRGYGYTF.

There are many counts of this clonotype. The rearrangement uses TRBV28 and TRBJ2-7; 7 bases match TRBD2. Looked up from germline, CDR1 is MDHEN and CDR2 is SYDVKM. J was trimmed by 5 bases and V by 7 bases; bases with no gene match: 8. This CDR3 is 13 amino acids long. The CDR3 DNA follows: TGTGCCAGCAACCGGGCGGGAGCGCACGAGCAGTACTTC. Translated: CASNRAGAHEQYF.

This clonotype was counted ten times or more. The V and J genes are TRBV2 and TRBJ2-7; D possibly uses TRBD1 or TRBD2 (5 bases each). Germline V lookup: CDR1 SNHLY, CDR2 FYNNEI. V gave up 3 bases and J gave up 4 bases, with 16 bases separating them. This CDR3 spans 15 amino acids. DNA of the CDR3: TGTGCCAGCAGTGATCGGGGCAGGGCTGGATACGAGCAGTACTTC. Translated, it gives CASSDRGRAGYEQYF.

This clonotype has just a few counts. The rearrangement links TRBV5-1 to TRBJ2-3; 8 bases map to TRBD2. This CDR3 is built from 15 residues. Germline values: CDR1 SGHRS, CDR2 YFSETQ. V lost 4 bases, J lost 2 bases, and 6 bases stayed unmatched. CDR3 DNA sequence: TGCGCCAGCAGCGGACGGGAGGGCGTCACAGATACGCAGTATTTT. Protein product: CASSGREGVTDTQYF.

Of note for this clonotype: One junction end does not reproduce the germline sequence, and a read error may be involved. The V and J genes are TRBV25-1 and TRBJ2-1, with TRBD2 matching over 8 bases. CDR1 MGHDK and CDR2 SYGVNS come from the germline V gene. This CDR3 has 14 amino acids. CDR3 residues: CASSSGGSFNEQFF. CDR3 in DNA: TGTGCCAGTTCAAGCGGGGGATCCTTCAATGAGCAGTTCTTC.

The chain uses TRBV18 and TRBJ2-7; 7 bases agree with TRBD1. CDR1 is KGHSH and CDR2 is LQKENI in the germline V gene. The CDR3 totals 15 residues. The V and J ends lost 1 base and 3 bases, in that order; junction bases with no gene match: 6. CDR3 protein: CASSPLGTENYEQYF. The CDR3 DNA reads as TGTGCCAGCTCACCACTCGGGACAGAGAACTACGAGCAGTACTTC.

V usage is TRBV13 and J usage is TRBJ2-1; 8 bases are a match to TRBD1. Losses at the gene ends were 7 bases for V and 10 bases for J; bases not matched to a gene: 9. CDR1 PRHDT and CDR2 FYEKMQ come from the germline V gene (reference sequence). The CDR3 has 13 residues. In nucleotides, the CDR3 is TGTGCCAGCAAGAGACAGGGGTTCGGCGAGCAGTTCTTC. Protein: CASKRQGFGEQFF.

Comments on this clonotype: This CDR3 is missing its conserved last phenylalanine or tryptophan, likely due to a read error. The CDR3 DNA reads as TGTGCCAGCAGCCCCCCGACAGCTAGGAGCTCTGAAGCTTTCTCT. As protein: CASSPPTARSSEAFS. This chain connects TRBV3-1 to TRBJ1-1; maybe TRBD1 (5 bases). Germline-derived CDR1 and CDR2 are LGHDT and YNNKEL (reference sequence). Trimming stripped 4 bases from V and 6 bases from J, with 18 bases between. The CDR3 is 15 amino acids.

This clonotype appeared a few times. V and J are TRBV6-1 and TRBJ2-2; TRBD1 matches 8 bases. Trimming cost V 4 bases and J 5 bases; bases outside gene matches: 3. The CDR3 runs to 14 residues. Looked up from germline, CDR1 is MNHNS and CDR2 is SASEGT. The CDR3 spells CASSVQGATGELFF. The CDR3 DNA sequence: TGTGCCAGCAGTGTTCAGGGGGCGACCGGGGAGCTGTTTTTT.

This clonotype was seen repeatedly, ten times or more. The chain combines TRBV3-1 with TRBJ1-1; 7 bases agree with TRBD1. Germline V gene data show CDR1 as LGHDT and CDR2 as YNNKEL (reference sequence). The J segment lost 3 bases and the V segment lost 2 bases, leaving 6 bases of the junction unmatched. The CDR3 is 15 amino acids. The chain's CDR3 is CASSQPLTGYTEAFF. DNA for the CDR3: TGTGCCAGCAGCCAACCCCTGACAGGGTACACTGAAGCTTTCTTT.

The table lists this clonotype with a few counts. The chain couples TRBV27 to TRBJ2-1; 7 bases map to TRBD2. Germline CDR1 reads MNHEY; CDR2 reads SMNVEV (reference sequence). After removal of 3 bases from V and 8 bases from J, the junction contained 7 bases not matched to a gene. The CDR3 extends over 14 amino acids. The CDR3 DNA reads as TGTGCCAGCAGTTTGGGGCTAGCGGACGATGAGCAGTTCTTC. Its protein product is CASSLGLADDEQFF.